Below, 9 T cell receptor beta chains from the same sample are listed, as sequenced in a study of naive and memory T cell subsets. These TCRs' antigens remain unknown. Study-level findings and limits: A few larger clonotypes appeared in naive repertoires, especially CD8, possibly memory cells re-expressing CD45RA.

Both TRBC1 and TRBC2 were covered by a beta constant-region primer of two equimolar oligonucleotides. Four rounds of PCR amplified the ligated cDNA using nested alpha and beta constant-region primers plus SP2. TCRdb re-derived calls from the UMI-ligation and nested PCR reads in MiXCR, one entry per CDR3 protein. The sample shows under 150,000 distinct CDR3 sequences, around 21% of them seen only once. Sequenced: naive CD8+ T cells from blood. Receptors originate from a human donor in good health.

The J gene is TRBJ2-7, the V gene TRBV6-5; 9 nucleotides match TRBD2. This CDR3 has 14 amino acids. The J segment lost 6 bases and the V segment lost 3 bases, leaving 6 bases of the junction unmatched. In germline, CDR1 is MNHEY, CDR2 SVGAGI. CDR3 DNA sequence: TGTGCCAGCAGTTATGAAGCGGGAGGAGCCGAGCAGTACTTC. It yields the protein CASSYEAGGAEQYF.

This clonotype was found a few times. This chain uses TRBV4-1 with TRBJ2-7, with 8 bases lining up with TRBD1. CDR3 size: 14 residues. Trimming at V came to 4 bases and at J to 5 bases, leaving 7 bases not matched to a gene. Germline loops: CDR1 MGHRA, CDR2 YSYEKL. In nucleotides, the CDR3 is TGCGCCAGCAGCCTGAGGACAGGGATTGACGAGCAGTACTTC. Translating gives CASSLRTGIDEQYF.

The chain has TRBV27 and TRBJ2-7; D may be TRBD2 (6 bases). Looked up from germline, CDR1 is MNHEY and CDR2 is SMNVEV (reference sequence). The length of the CDR3 is 13 residues. The V end lost 2 bases, the J end lost 6 bases, and 11 bases lay between the germline ends. The CDR3 spells CASSLGWGGEQYF. The CDR3 bases are TGTGCCAGCAGTTTAGGGTGGGGAGGCGAGCAGTACTTC.

This clonotype came up a few times. The rearrangement uses TRBV28 and TRBJ2-7, with 7 positions matching TRBD1. The J segment lost 4 bases and the V segment lost 5 bases, leaving 14 bases of the junction unmatched. The CDR3 loop spans 16 amino acids. Germline CDR1 reads MDHEN; CDR2 reads SYDVKM. CDR3 protein: CASSPISGTVVYEQYF. CDR3 nucleotide sequence: TGTGCCAGCAGTCCGATCTCGGGGACAGTAGTTTACGAGCAGTACTTC. Full variable domain (outside the CDR3, taken from reference TRBV28 and TRBJ2-7): DVKVTQSSRYLVKRTGEKVFLECVQDMDHENMFWYRQDPGLGLRLIYFSYDVKMKEKGDIPEGYSVSREKKERFSLILESASTNQTSMYLCASSPISGTVVYEQYFGPGTRLTVT.

This clonotype was detected only a few times. The chain employs TRBV5-1 and TRBJ2-3; D gene unclear. V was cut by 0 bases and J by 4 bases, with 9 bases left in between. CDR1 is SGHRS, CDR2 YFSETQ, per germline. CDR3 length: 14 amino acids. The DNA for the CDR3 is TGCGCCAGCAGCTTGGGAGGAGCACCAGATACGCAGTATTTT. Translation gives CASSLGGAPDTQYF.

The V call is TRBV28, the J call TRBJ1-3; maybe TRBD1 (6 bases). The CDR3 runs to 19 residues. Trimming took 2 bases from V and 2 from J, leaving 22 bases between them. From germline, CDR1 is MDHEN and CDR2 SYDVKM. The CDR3 reads CASSLPLQGAFLPGNTIYF. The CDR3 DNA sequence: TGTGCCAGCAGTTTACCCCTACAGGGCGCTTTTTTACCTGGAAACACCATATATTTT.

This clonotype has a handful of counts. V is TRBV20-1 and J is TRBJ2-6; perhaps TRBD1 as D (6 bases). Germline values: CDR1 DFQATT, CDR2 SNEGSKA (reference sequence). V lost 6 bases to trimming and J lost 0 bases, with 9 bases between them. The CDR3 covers 14 residues. The CDR3 here is CSAWGLSGANVLTF. In nucleotides, the CDR3 is TGCAGTGCATGGGGGCTCTCTGGGGCCAACGTCCTGACTTTC.

This rearrangement joins TRBV5-4 to TRBJ2-5; D remains ambiguous. The CDR3 runs 12 residues. Germline CDR1 and CDR2: SGHNT and YYREEE (reference sequence). The germline V and J ends were trimmed by 6 bases and 3 bases, with 9 bases remaining between them. In DNA, the CDR3 is TGTGCCAGCACCGGATCGGAAGAGACCCAGTACTTC. It encodes CASTGSEETQYF.

This clonotype was seen ten or more times. The chain employs TRBV15 and TRBJ2-5; D remains unclear. Germline V gene lookup returns CDR1 LNHNV and CDR2 YYDKDF (reference sequence). Trimming removed 0 bases from V and 5 bases from J, with 10 bases in between. The CDR3 is 14 amino acids. CDR3 coding DNA: TGTGCCACCAGCAGAGATCATGGAACCGAGACCCAGTACTTC. It is translated as CATSRDHGTETQYF.